The rows below give T cell receptor beta chains drawn from one sample of a study of CD8 T cells in Susac syndrome. MiXCR, run by TCRdb on the immunoSEQ multiplex PCR reads, gives a single entry per CDR3 protein. The sample has about 200,000 distinct CDR3 sequences, roughly 94% seen once. Sequenced material: CD4+ T cells from PBMCs. Receptor source: a human donor with multiple sclerosis. CDR3s include the opening cysteine and the closing phenylalanine or tryptophan. A D gene is named only where the DNA matches it firmly. Where a row states a size, it is once, few, many or the class of an expanded clone; other rows omit it.

clone_size: -; d_call: -; j_call: TRBJ2-1; v_call: TRBV10-3; cdr3_aa: CAISEFGGSYNEQFF; cdr3_nt: TGTGCCATCAGTGAGTTTGGGGGTTCCTACAATGAGCAGTTCTTC
clone_size: -; d_call: -; j_call: TRBJ1-1; v_call: TRBV21-1; cdr3_aa: CASSRRQGRTEAFF; cdr3_nt: TGTGCCAGCAGCAGAAGACAGGGTAGGACTGAAGCTTTCTTT
clone_size: -; d_call: -; j_call: TRBJ2-3; v_call: TRBV9; cdr3_aa: CASSVGVRGTDTQYF; cdr3_nt: TGTGCCAGCAGCGTAGGAGTCAGGGGCACAGATACGCAGTATTTT
clone_size: -; d_call: TRBD2; j_call: TRBJ2-1; v_call: TRBV27; cdr3_aa: CASSLPPASGVNEQFF; cdr3_nt: TGTGCCAGCAGTTTACCCCCCGCTAGCGGGGTCAATGAGCAGTTCTTC
clone_size: -; d_call: -; j_call: TRBJ1-4; v_call: TRBV30; cdr3_aa: CAWSATVDGGKLFF; cdr3_nt: TGTGCCTGGAGTGCCACTGTGGACGGGGGAAAACTGTTTTTT
clone_size: -; d_call: TRBD1; j_call: TRBJ1-6; v_call: TRBV20-1; cdr3_aa: CSARVVQGGQSPLHF; cdr3_nt: TGCAGTGCTAGAGTGGTACAGGGGGGGCAGTCACCCCTCCACTTT
clone_size: once; d_call: -; j_call: TRBJ2-5; v_call: TRBV3-1; cdr3_aa: CASSQDSTRETQYF; cdr3_nt: TGTGCCAGCAGCCAAGACTCGACGAGAGAGACCCAGTACTTC
clone_size: -; d_call: -; j_call: TRBJ1-6; v_call: TRBV15; cdr3_aa: CATSRVAANNSPLHF; cdr3_nt: TGTGCCACCAGCAGAGTAGCGGCCAATAATTCACCCCTCCACTTT
clone_size: -; d_call: TRBD1; j_call: TRBJ1-2; v_call: TRBV20-1; cdr3_aa: CSAVGQGASGYTF; cdr3_nt: TGCAGTGCTGTGGGACAGGGGGCTTCTGGCTACACCTTC
clone_size: -; d_call: -; j_call: TRBJ2-7; v_call: TRBV20-1; cdr3_aa: CSARVRGSRSYEQYF; cdr3_nt: TGCAGTGCTAGAGTTCGTGGGTCCCGATCCTACGAGCAGTACTTC
clone_size: -; d_call: -; j_call: TRBJ1-5; v_call: TRBV12-3/TRBV12-4; cdr3_aa: CASRGYYQPQHF; cdr3_nt: TGTGCCAGCAGGGGATATTATCAGCCCCAGCATTTT
clone_size: once; d_call: TRBD2; j_call: TRBJ2-3; v_call: TRBV5-1; cdr3_aa: CASSLNLAGGQNTQYF; cdr3_nt: TGCGCCAGCAGCCTCAACTTGGCGGGGGGGCAAAATACGCAGTATTTT
clone_size: -; d_call: TRBD1; j_call: TRBJ1-5; v_call: TRBV30; cdr3_aa: CAFGQGGNQPQHF; cdr3_nt: TGTGCCTTTGGACAGGGCGGCAATCAGCCCCAGCATTTT
clone_size: -; d_call: TRBD1; j_call: TRBJ1-2; v_call: TRBV29-1; cdr3_aa: CSGGQGGGYTF; cdr3_nt: TGCAGCGGTGGACAGGGTGGAGGCTACACCTTC
clone_size: -; d_call: -; j_call: TRBJ2-7; v_call: TRBV20-1; cdr3_aa: CSASTIPPYEQYF; cdr3_nt: TGCAGTGCTTCGACGATCCCCCCGTACGAGCAGTACTTC
clone_size: -; d_call: -; j_call: TRBJ1-1; v_call: TRBV20-1; cdr3_aa: CSARDKRDTEAFF; cdr3_nt: TGCAGTGCTAGAGATAAAAGGGACACTGAAGCTTTCTTT
clone_size: -; d_call: -; j_call: TRBJ2-3; v_call: TRBV29-1; cdr3_aa: CSVDRGSAQYF; cdr3_nt: TGCAGCGTTGACAGGGGCTCGGCGCAGTATTTT
clone_size: few; d_call: TRBD1; j_call: TRBJ2-7; v_call: TRBV30; cdr3_aa: CAWSTNRGYEQYF; cdr3_nt: TGTGCCTGGAGTACGAACAGGGGCTACGAGCAGTACTTC
clone_size: -; d_call: TRBD1; j_call: TRBJ2-7; v_call: TRBV12-3/TRBV12-4; cdr3_aa: CASSLVGTGSYEQYF; cdr3_nt: TGTGCCAGCAGTTTAGTGGGGACAGGGTCCTACGAGCAGTACTTC
clone_size: -; d_call: -; j_call: TRBJ2-3; v_call: TRBV3-1; cdr3_aa: CASSQGHSTDTQYF; cdr3_nt: TGTGCCAGCAGCCAAGGTCACAGCACAGATACGCAGTATTTT
clone_size: -; d_call: -; j_call: TRBJ2-2; v_call: TRBV30; cdr3_aa: CAWSVGGNAGELFF; cdr3_nt: TGTGCCTGGAGTGTCGGTGGAAACGCCGGGGAGCTGTTTTTT
clone_size: few; d_call: -; j_call: TRBJ2-1; v_call: TRBV30; cdr3_aa: CAWSVREQFF; cdr3_nt: TGTGCCTGGAGTGTACGTGAGCAGTTCTTC
clone_size: -; d_call: -; j_call: TRBJ1-2; v_call: TRBV3-1; cdr3_aa: CASSSLPGTPYGYTF; cdr3_nt: TGTGCCAGCAGCTCGCTTCCCGGGACACCCTATGGCTACACCTTC
clone_size: -; d_call: TRBD2; j_call: TRBJ2-1; v_call: TRBV4-1; cdr3_aa: CASSQYTTSAGEQFF; cdr3_nt: TGCGCCAGCAGCCAGTACACTACTAGCGCGGGTGAGCAGTTCTTC
clone_size: -; d_call: -; j_call: TRBJ1-2; v_call: TRBV30; cdr3_aa: CAWGFDGHLGYTF; cdr3_nt: TGTGCCTGGGGGTTCGACGGACACCTTGGCTACACCTTC
clone_size: -; d_call: -; j_call: TRBJ2-7; v_call: TRBV18; cdr3_aa: CASSPATDSSYEQYF; cdr3_nt: TGTGCCAGCTCACCCGCGACCGACAGCTCCTACGAGCAGTACTTC
clone_size: -; d_call: -; j_call: TRBJ1-2; v_call: TRBV20-1; cdr3_aa: CSARESRGYTF; cdr3_nt: TGCAGTGCTAGAGAGTCCCGTGGCTACACCTTC
clone_size: -; d_call: -; j_call: TRBJ2-1; v_call: TRBV2; cdr3_aa: CASSDAREQFF; cdr3_nt: TGTGCCAGCAGTGACGCAAGAGAGCAGTTCTTC
clone_size: -; d_call: -; j_call: TRBJ2-4; v_call: TRBV12-3/TRBV12-4; cdr3_aa: CASGVAKNIQYF; cdr3_nt: TGTGCCAGCGGGGTAGCCAAAAACATTCAGTACTTC
clone_size: -; d_call: -; j_call: TRBJ2-1; v_call: TRBV4-1; cdr3_aa: CASSHTLAKQFF; cdr3_nt: TGCGCCAGCAGCCACACCCTAGCGAAGCAGTTCTTC
clone_size: -; d_call: -; j_call: TRBJ2-3; v_call: TRBV9; cdr3_aa: CASSAVGGAETDTQYF; cdr3_nt: TGTGCCAGCAGCGCCGTGGGGGGGGCTGAGACAGATACGCAGTATTTT
clone_size: -; d_call: -; j_call: TRBJ1-4; v_call: TRBV18; cdr3_aa: CASSPPAAGSNEKLFF; cdr3_nt: TGTGCCAGCTCACCACCGGCGGCGGGTTCAAATGAAAAACTGTTTTTT
clone_size: -; d_call: TRBD1; j_call: TRBJ2-5; v_call: TRBV7-2; cdr3_aa: CASSPRDRGWETQYF; cdr3_nt: TGTGCCAGCAGCCCCCGGGACAGGGGATGGGAGACCCAGTACTTC
clone_size: -; d_call: -; j_call: TRBJ1-1; v_call: TRBV20-1; cdr3_aa: CSASLSFEAFF; cdr3_nt: TGCAGTGCTAGCCTCAGTTTTGAAGCTTTCTTT
clone_size: -; d_call: -; j_call: TRBJ2-3; v_call: TRBV3-1; cdr3_aa: CASSYRLADTQYF; cdr3_nt: TGTGCCAGCAGCTACAGACTAGCAGATACGCAGTATTTT
clone_size: -; d_call: -; j_call: TRBJ2-5; v_call: TRBV5-1; cdr3_aa: CASTWDQETQYF; cdr3_nt: TGCGCCAGCACCTGGGACCAAGAGACCCAGTACTTC
clone_size: once; d_call: -; j_call: TRBJ2-1; v_call: TRBV9; cdr3_aa: CASSVDDGSSYNEQFF; cdr3_nt: TGTGCCAGCAGCGTAGACGACGGGAGCTCCTACAATGAGCAGTTCTTC